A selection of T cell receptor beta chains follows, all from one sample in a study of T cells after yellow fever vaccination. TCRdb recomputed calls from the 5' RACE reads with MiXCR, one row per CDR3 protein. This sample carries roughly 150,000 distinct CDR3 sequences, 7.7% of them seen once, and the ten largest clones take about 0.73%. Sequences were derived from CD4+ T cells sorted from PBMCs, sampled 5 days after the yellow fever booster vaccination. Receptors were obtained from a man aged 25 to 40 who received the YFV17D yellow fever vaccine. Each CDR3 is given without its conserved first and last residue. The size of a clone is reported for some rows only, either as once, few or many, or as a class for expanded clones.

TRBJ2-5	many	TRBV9	ASSVGGARETQY
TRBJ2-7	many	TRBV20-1	SARTIPNGEQY
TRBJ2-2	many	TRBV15	ATSGVSNTGELF
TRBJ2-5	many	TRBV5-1	ASSLPGTLQETQY
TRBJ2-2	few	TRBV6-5	ASSHPLQGGVGELF
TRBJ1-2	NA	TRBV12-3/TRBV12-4	ASSLGTARANYGYT
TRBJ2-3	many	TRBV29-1	SVEGEGLFTQY
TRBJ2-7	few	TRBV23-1	ASSQSYQSRDTGGYEQY
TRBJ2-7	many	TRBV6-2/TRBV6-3	ASTNLGPYEQY
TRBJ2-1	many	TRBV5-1	ASSLVASGLSLSYNEQF
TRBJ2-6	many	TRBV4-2	ASSQRVMGAGANVLT
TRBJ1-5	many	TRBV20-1	SASRQGRNQPQH
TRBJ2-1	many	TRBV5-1	ASSSGRNYNEQF
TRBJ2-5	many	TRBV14	ASSQGGTLPETQY
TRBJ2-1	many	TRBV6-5	ASSFSLSGGRDNEQF
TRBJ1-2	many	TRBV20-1	SARAGTGYGYT
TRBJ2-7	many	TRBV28	ASGWNGANEQY
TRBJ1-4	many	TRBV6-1	ASSQDRGEKLF
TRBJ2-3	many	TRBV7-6	ASSPGLAGVTDTQY
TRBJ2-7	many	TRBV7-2	ASSLKAGGGYEQY
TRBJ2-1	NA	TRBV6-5	ASSYSRGYNEQF
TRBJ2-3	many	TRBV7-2	ASSLAGDRGSQY
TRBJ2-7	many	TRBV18	ASSPPGQTLYEQY
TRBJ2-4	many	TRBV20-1	SARSGKVQY
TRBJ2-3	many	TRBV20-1	SASSLWRGGTDTQY
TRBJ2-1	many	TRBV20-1	SASATGLKGNEQF
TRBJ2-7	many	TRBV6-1	ASSPPTPFYEQY
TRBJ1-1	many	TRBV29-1	SVRAGGDTEAF
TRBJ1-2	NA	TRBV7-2	ASSAGPMAGYT
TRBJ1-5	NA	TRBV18	ASSPLGMSNQPQH
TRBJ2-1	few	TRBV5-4	ASSRYNSYNEQF
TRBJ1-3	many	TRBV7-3	ASSSPPLPGPSADGNTIY
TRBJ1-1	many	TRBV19	ASSGQGRLYTEAF
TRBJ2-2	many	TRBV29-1	SVAAGGTGELF
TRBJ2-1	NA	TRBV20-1	SARVETSGSHEQF
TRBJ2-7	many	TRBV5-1	ASSWPLAGQY
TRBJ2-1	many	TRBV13	ASSLGLLKGERDEQF
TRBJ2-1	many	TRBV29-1	SVGVAGGSNEQF
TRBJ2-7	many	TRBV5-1	ASTMAPGQGFSEQY
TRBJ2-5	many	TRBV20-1	SAIPGPGETQY
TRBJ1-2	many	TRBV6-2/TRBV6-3	ASSSLRTNGYT
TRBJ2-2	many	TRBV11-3	ASSLGGSISGGELF